This T cell receptor (beta chain) originates from a study of human T cells and chemical hapten exposure. This clonotype was counted only a few times. At one end, the junction sequence differs from germline, possibly due to a read error. Time point described: patch test 2, 6 weeks after DPC sensitization. Treatment indicated: therapeutic diphenylcyclopropenone sensitization with weekly scalp DPC. Participating donors were patients with alopecia, aged 18 to 70 years, considered appropriate candidates for DPC. TCRdb reprocessed the RACE reads with MiXCR, giving one entry per CDR3 protein. The table lists approximately 120,000 distinct CDR3 sequences, roughly a tenth of them singletons. This sequence originates from a woman aged 35 to 49 with alopecia areata. Some clones in this sample may be carry-over from other donors' samples. Sequenced here: whole blood, sampled in connection with sensitization to the hapten diphenylcyclopropenone (DPC).

Written as DNA, the CDR3 is TGTGCCCCCGGGACATATGCCTCTGGAAACACCGTATATTTT. Translated, it gives CAPGTYASGNTVYF. This chain connects TRBV7-9 to TRBJ1-3; D may be TRBD1 (6 bases). Germline V lookup: CDR1 SEHNR, CDR2 FQNEAQ (reference sequence). The CDR3 contains 14 residues.